A selection of T cell receptor beta chains follows, all from one sample in a study of cytomegalovirus exposure and HLA in healthy donors. Clones were sequenced by immunoSEQ multiplex PCR, and TCRdb holds only the in-frame ones, with some missing. The sample lists about 110,000 clones; 70% to 90% were seen once. The sample was PBMCs. The receptors were sampled from a woman in her twenties or thirties in good health and CMV-seropositive. Each CDR3 is given with its conserved first and last residue. D genes are given only for firm matches. Clone size, where shown, is once, few, many, or a class for clones that have expanded.

>.|.|TRBJ2-1|TRBV2
TGTGCCAGCAGTGAGAAGGGACACCCCTACAATGAGCAGTTCTTC
CASSEKGHPYNEQFF
>.|TRBD2|TRBJ2-1|TRBV7-2
TGTGCCAGCAGCCCTGGGACTAGCGGGCTCTACAATGAGCAGTTCTTC
CASSPGTSGLYNEQFF
>.|.|TRBJ2-3|TRBV27
TGTGCCAGCAGCGCTGGGGGGAGCGGAGTGGATACGCAGTATTTT
CASSAGGSGVDTQYF
>.|TRBD1|TRBJ1-5|TRBV19
TGTGCCAGTAGTATATACAGGGGGTCCAATCAGCCCCAGCATTTT
CASSIYRGSNQPQHF
>once|TRBD1|TRBJ1-1|TRBV11-2
TGTGCCAGCAGCTCGCACCCGGGACAGAGCCTTATGAACACTGAAGCTTTCTTT
CASSSHPGQSLMNTEAFF
>.|TRBD2|TRBJ2-2|TRBV4-3
TGCGCCAGCAGCCCCAGGACTAGCGGGGCCCCCGGGGAGCTGTTTTTT
CASSPRTSGAPGELFF
>.|.|TRBJ1-5|TRBV6-5
TGTGCCAGCAGTACCGAGCTTAATCAGCCCCAGCATTTT
CASSTELNQPQHF
>.|.|TRBJ2-6|TRBV6-5
TGTGCCAGCAGTTATTTCCGGGGCTCTGGGGCCAACGTCCTGACTTTC
CASSYFRGSGANVLTF
>.|.|TRBJ1-6|TRBV19
TGTGCCAGTAGTATATCCCCGACGGGAGTGGGTTTCTCACCCCTCCACTTT
CASSISPTGVGFSPLHF
>.|.|TRBJ1-5|TRBV28
TGTGCCAGCAGTCCGTACAATCAGCCCCAGCATTTT
CASSPYNQPQHF
>.|TRBD2|TRBJ2-1|TRBV5-1
TGCGCCAGCAGCCCGGGGGGGACTAGCGTGAATGAGCAGTTCTTC
CASSPGGTSVNEQFF
>once|.|TRBJ2-7|TRBV6-5
TGTGCCAGCAGTACCCGGCTTAGCGGAGCCGAGCAGTACTTC
CASSTRLSGAEQYF
>few|TRBD1|TRBJ1-5|TRBV25-1
TGTGCCAGCAGTGAGACAGGGATAAATCAGCCCCAGCATTTT
CASSETGINQPQHF
>.|.|TRBJ1-1|TRBV6-5
TGTGCCAGCAGTTACTCTTTCCGTGGGCCCCCTGAAGCTTTCTTT
CASSYSFRGPPEAFF
>once|.|TRBJ1-5|TRBV4-2
TGTGCCAGCAGCCAAGAGGACAGATTCCATAGCAATCAGCCCCAGCATTTT
CASSQEDRFHSNQPQHF
>.|.|TRBJ2-5|TRBV5-6
TGTGCCAGCAGCTTTTTGGGAGACGGCCGCGAGACCCAGTACTTC
CASSFLGDGRETQYF
>.|.|TRBJ2-1|TRBV29-1
TGCAGCGTGACCCCTATGCGGTACAATGAGCAGTTCTTC
CSVTPMRYNEQFF
>.|.|TRBJ2-1|TRBV5-4
TGTGCCAGCAGCGGCCGGGCTTCTCGCGGGCAAGAGCAGTTCTTC
CASSGRASRGQEQFF
>.|.|TRBJ2-1|TRBV9
TGTGCCAGCAGCGTAGCCCCCTCGTCGGATGAGCAGTTCTTC
CASSVAPSSDEQFF
>.|.|TRBJ2-1|TRBV19
TGTGCCAGTAGGAGGAGCGGCCGGGGGTACAATGAGCAGTTCTTC
CASRRSGRGYNEQFF
>.|TRBD1|TRBJ2-7|TRBV7-9
TGTGCCAGCAGTCGTCCGGGACAGGGGTCCGAGCAGTACTTC
CASSRPGQGSEQYF
>.|.|TRBJ1-5|TRBV2
TGTGCCAGCAGGCAATCAGGACAGCTCAATCAGCCCCAGCATTTT
CASRQSGQLNQPQHF
>.|TRBD2|TRBJ2-1|TRBV15
TGTGCCACCAGCAGACTCTCTAGCGGAAAAGGCGATGAGCAGTTCTTC
CATSRLSSGKGDEQFF
>once|.|TRBJ2-1|TRBV10-3
TGTGCCATCAGTGAGTCGCGGGGCGCCTACAATGAGCAGTTCTTC
CAISESRGAYNEQFF
>.|TRBD1|TRBJ2-2|TRBV19
TGTGCCAGTAGTACGACAGGGGGAACCGGGGAGCTGTTTTTT
CASSTTGGTGELFF
>.|TRBD1|TRBJ2-3|TRBV4-2
TGTGCCAGCAGCCAAGTTGGGACAGGGACCCCAGATACGCAGTATTTT
CASSQVGTGTPDTQYF
>.|TRBD2|TRBJ2-7|TRBV7-9
TGTGCCAGCAGCCCGGGACTAGCGGGAGGTGACTACGAGCAGTACTTC
CASSPGLAGGDYEQYF
>once|.|TRBJ2-5|TRBV4-1
TGCGCCAGCAGCCAAGACGGACATTCCCAAGAGACCCAGTACTTC
CASSQDGHSQETQYF
>.|.|TRBJ2-1|TRBV9
TGTGCCAGCAGCGTAGATGTCAGCTCCTACAATGAGCAGTTCTTC
CASSVDVSSYNEQFF
>.|.|TRBJ2-7|TRBV7-6
TGTGCCAGCAGCCAGACTACCCGGGAGTTTTACGAGCAGTACTTC
CASSQTTREFYEQYF
>.|.|TRBJ2-7|TRBV10-2
TGCGCCAGCAGTGCTGGCGAGGGGCAGTACTTC
CASSAGEGQYF
>.|.|TRBJ1-2|TRBV21-1
TGTGCCAGCAGCAAAGTTAGGGCAGGGGTTGGGGCTAACTATGGCTACACCTTC
CASSKVRAGVGANYGYTF
>.|.|TRBJ1-1|TRBV5-1
TGCGCCAGCAGCTTGGACGGCAGGGCAAACCCCAGCACTGAAGCTTTCTTT
CASSLDGRANPSTEAFF